The clone carrying this T cell receptor beta chain appeared many times. Its antigen is currently unknown. Establishment of the diagnosis relied upon clinical symptoms, serum thyroxine, TRAb, thyroid ultrasound and orbital computed tomography. The germline CDR1 and CDR2 sequences are DFQATT and SNEGSKA (reference sequence). The CDR3 contains 11 residues. Trimming stripped 5 bases from V and 5 bases from J, with 9 bases between. These data are taken from a study of Graves' ophthalmopathy and Graves' hyperthyroidism. Study-wide results and caveats: Most clonotypes expanded in thyroid above 0.001 frequency were present in blood too. From stable hyperthyroidism, ophthalmopathy was separated by a 13-signature model with roughly 89% sensitivity and about 81% specificity.

RNA served as the template for amplifying TCR beta CDR3 regions. The authors performed first-round RT-PCR with HTBI primers and then a second-round multiplex PCR. Each CDR3 protein is one row after TCRdb ran MiXCR on the multiplex PCR reads. The repertoire holds roughly 600,000 distinct CDR3 sequences, about 35% seen once, with about 4% in the top ten. This sequence joins TRBV20-1 and TRBJ2-5, with D perhaps TRBD1 (5 bases). This clonotype was obtained from an adult man with Graves' hyperthyroidism. The sequenced sample was peripheral blood or thyroid tissue (not recorded which). CDR3 sequence reads: CSAGHWETQYF. In nucleotides, the CDR3 is TGCAGTGCTGGACATTGGGAGACCCAGTACTTC.